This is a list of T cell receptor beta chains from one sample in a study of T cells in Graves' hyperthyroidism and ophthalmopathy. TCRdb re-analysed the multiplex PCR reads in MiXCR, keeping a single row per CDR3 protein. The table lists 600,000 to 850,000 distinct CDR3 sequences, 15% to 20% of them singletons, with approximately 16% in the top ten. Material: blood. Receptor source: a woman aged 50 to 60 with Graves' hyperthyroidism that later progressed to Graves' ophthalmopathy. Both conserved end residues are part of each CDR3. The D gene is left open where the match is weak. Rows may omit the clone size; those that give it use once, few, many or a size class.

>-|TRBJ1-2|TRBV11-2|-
TGTGCCAGCAGCACGACCGGGCGGGACACAACCAGGGAGGGCTACACCTTC
CASSTTGRDTTREGYTF
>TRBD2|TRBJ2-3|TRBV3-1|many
TGTGCCAGCAGCCAAGATACCCTTTTGAGCGGGGATGTCGCAGATACGCAGTATTTT
CASSQDTLLSGDVADTQYF
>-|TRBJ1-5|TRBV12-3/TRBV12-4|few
TGTGCCAGCACCACCGGAAATAATCAGCCCCAGCATTTT
CASTTGNNQPQHF
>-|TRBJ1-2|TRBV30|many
TGTGCCTGGATTCGCGACAGAGTGGGCGGCTACACCTTC
CAWIRDRVGGYTF
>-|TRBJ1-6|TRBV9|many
TGTGCCAGCAGCTACGCTTCAGGGTCCTATAATTCACCCCTCCACTTT
CASSYASGSYNSPLHF
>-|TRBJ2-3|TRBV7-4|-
TGTGCCAGCAGCTTACAGCCCAGGGACCAATCTCTCACAGATACGCAGTATTTT
CASSLQPRDQSLTDTQYF
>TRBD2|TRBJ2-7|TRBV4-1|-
TGCGCCAGCAGCCCCCCGGGGGGGGTTTTCTACGAGCAGTACTTC
CASSPPGGVFYEQYF
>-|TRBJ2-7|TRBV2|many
TGTGCCAGCCTAAATCGGGACGAGCAGTACTTC
CASLNRDEQYF
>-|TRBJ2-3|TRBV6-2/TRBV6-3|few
TGTGCCAGCGGCCGGGGTCTTAGCACAGATACGCAGTATTTT
CASGRGLSTDTQYF
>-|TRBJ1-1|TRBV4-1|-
TGCGCCAGCAGCCACAATACTTTGGGGACGCCCAACACTGAAGCTTTCTTT
CASSHNTLGTPNTEAFF
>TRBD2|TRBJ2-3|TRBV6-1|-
TGTGCCAGCAGTGAAAGAGGGAGGGCCAGCACAGATACGCAGTATTTT
CASSERGRASTDTQYF
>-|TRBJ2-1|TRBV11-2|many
TGTGCCAGCAGCTTCCGGGACCTTAGGAGAAATGAGCAGTTCTTC
CASSFRDLRRNEQFF
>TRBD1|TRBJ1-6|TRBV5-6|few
TGTGCCAGCAGCCCACAGGGACAGGGGAATTCACCCCTCCACTTT
CASSPQGQGNSPLHF
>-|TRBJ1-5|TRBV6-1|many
TGTGCCAGCAGTGAAATGAAAGGGAATCAGCCCCAGCATTTT
CASSEMKGNQPQHF
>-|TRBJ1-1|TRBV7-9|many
TGTGCCAGCGAGCGGGCTCCAGGAGACACTGAAGCTTTCTTT
CASERAPGDTEAFF
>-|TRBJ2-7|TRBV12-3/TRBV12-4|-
TGTGCCAGCAGTTTGATCGATCTACGTGAGCAGTACTTC
CASSLIDLREQYF
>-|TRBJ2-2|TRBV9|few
TGTGCCAGCAGCGTAAAGATGGACGGGGAGCTGTTTTTT
CASSVKMDGELFF
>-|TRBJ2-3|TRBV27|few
TGTGCCAGCAGTTTAGAGTTTGGAGATACGCAGTATTTT
CASSLEFGDTQYF
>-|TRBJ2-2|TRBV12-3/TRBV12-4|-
TGTGCCAGCAGTTTAGATCGGTTAGCGGCAAACACCGGGGAGCTGTTTTTT
CASSLDRLAANTGELFF
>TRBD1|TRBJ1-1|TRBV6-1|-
TGTGCCAGCAGCAGACCCTCGGGACAGACCACTGAAGCTTTCTTT
CASSRPSGQTTEAFF
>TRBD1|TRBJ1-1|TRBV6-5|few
TGTGCCAGCAGTTACGACAGGGCACCTGAAGCTTTCTTT
CASSYDRAPEAFF
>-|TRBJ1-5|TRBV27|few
TGTGCCAGCAGTTTATCGTCAGGCAGCGCCCAAGGGCCCCAGCATTTT
CASSLSSGSAQGPQHF
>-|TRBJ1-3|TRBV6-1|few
TGTGCCAGCAGTACAGCGGGTGGAAACACCATATATTTT
CASSTAGGNTIYF
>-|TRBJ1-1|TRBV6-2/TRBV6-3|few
TGTGCCAGCAGTACTGGGGTCGAAGCTTTCTTT
CASSTGVEAFF
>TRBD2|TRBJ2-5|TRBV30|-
TGTGCCTGGGGCCAGCGGGGGGTTGGGGAGACCCAGTACTTC
CAWGQRGVGETQYF
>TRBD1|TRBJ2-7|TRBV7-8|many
TGTGCCAGCAGCTTAGGCGAATGGGACAGGGGAGCCTACGAGCAGTACTTC
CASSLGEWDRGAYEQYF
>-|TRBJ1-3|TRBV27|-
TGTGCCAGCAGTTTGAAGCCCACGGCCTCTGGAAACACCATATATTTT
CASSLKPTASGNTIYF
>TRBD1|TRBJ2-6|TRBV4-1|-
TGCGCCAGCAGCCAGCCCTCTGGGACAGGAAGAATTGGGGCCAACGTCCTGACTTTC
CASSQPSGTGRIGANVLTF
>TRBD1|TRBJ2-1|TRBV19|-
TGTGCCAGTAAGCCCGGACAGGGCGATGTTAGTGAGCAGTTCTTC
CASKPGQGDVSEQFF
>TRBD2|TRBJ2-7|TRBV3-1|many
TGTGCCAGCAGCCCGGGACTAGGCTACGAGCAGTACTTC
CASSPGLGYEQYF
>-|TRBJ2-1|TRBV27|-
TGTGCCAGCAGTCCCCTAGGGATCAATGAGCAGTTCTTC
CASSPLGINEQFF
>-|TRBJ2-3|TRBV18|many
TGTGCCAGCTCAGTCAAGAGCACAGATACGCAGTATTTT
CASSVKSTDTQYF
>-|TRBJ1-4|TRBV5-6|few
TGTGCCAGCAGCTTCGGGATCAGGGTGAATGAAAAACTGTTTTTT
CASSFGIRVNEKLFF
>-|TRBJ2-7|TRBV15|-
TGTGCCACCAGCAGAGAAACGAAAGGGTCCGAGCAGTACTTC
CATSRETKGSEQYF
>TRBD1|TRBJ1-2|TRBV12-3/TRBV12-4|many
TGTGCCAGCAGGAAGGACAGGGGGCATGGCTACACCTTC
CASRKDRGHGYTF
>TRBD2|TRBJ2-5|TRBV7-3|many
TGTGCCAGCAGCTTCTCAGCTAGCGGGGCGGAGACCCAGTACTTC
CASSFSASGAETQYF
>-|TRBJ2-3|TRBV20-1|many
TGCAGCCGTCCGGGTCCTAGCACAGATACGCAGTATTTT
CSRPGPSTDTQYF
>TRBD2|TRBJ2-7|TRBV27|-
TGTGCCAGCAGTTTACTTCCCGGACTAGCGGGGGCCGAGCAGTACTTC
CASSLLPGLAGAEQYF
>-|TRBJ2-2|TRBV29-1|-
TGCAGCGTGCCCGGGACAAGAAACACCGGGGAGCTGTTTTTT
CSVPGTRNTGELFF
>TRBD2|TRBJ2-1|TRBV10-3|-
TGTGCCATCAGTTTTAGCGGGGGCCACAATGAGCAGTTCTTC
CAISFSGGHNEQFF
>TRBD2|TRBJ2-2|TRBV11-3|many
TGTGCCAGCAGCTCACTAGCGGGGGCGGCGGAGCTGTTTTTT
CASSSLAGAAELFF
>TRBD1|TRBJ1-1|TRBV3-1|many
TGTGCCAGCAGCCAAGTCTCGGGGACAGGGAACACTGAAGCTTTCTTT
CASSQVSGTGNTEAFF
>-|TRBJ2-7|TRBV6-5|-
TGTGCCAGCAGTTACCGGACTCCTACCTACGAGCAGTACTTC
CASSYRTPTYEQYF
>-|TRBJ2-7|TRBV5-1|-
TGCGCCAGCAGCATGGCTGAGGGATTCTACGAGCAGTACTTC
CASSMAEGFYEQYF
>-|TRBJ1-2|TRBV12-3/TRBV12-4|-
TGTGCCAGCAGTTTAGGGCAGGGCATTCACTACCTCTATGGCTACACCTTC
CASSLGQGIHYLYGYTF